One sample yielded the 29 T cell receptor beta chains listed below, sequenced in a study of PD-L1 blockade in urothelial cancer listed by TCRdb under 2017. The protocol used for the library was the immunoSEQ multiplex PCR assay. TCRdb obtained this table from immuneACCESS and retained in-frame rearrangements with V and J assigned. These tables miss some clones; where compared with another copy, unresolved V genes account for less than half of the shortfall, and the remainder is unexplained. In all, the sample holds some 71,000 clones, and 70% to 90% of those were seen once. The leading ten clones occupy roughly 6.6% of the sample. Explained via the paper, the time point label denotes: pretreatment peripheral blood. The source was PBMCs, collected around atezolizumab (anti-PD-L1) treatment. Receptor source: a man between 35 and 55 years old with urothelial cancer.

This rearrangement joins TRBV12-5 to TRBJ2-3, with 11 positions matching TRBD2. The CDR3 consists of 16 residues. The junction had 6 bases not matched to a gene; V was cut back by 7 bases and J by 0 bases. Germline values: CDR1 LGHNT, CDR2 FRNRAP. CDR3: CASAQGLADSTDTQYF. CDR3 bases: TGTGCTAGTGCCCAGGGACTAGCGGATAGCACAGATACGCAGTATTTT.

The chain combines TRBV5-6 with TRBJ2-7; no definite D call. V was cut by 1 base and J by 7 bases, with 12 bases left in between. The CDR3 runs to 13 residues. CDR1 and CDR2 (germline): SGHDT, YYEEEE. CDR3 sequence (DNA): TGTGCCAGCAGCTTGCTTCAAGCTCGAGAGCAGTACTTC. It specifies CASSLLQAREQYF. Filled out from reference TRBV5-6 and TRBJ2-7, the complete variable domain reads DAGVTQSPTHLIKTRGQQVTLRCSPKSGHDTVSWYQQALGQGPQFIFQYYEEEERQRGNFPDRFSGHQFPNYSSELNVNALLLGDSALYLCASSLLQAREQYFGPGTRLTVT.

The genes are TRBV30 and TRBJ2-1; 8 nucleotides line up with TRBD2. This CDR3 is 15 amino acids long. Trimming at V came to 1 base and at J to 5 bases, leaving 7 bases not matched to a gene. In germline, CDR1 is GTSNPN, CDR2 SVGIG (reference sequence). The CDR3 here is CAWSAGTSQNNEQFF. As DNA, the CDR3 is TGTGCCTGGAGTGCTGGGACTAGTCAAAACAATGAGCAGTTCTTC.

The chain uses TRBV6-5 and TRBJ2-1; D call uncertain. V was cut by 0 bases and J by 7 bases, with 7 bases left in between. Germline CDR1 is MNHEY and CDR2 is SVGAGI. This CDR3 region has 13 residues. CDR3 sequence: CASSYSIRNEQFF. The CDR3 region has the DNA TGTGCCAGCAGTTACTCGATCCGGAATGAGCAGTTCTTC.

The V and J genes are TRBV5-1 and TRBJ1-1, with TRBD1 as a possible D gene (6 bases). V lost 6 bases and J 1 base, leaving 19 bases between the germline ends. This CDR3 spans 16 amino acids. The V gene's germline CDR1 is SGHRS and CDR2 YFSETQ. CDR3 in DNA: TGCGCCAGCACCAGCGCCCAACAGGGTGGGAACACTGAAGCTTTCTTT. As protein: CASTSAQQGGNTEAFF.

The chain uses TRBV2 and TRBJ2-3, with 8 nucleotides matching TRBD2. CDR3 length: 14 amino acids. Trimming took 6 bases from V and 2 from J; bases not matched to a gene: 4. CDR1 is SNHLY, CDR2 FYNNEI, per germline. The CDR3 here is CASRDSGITDTQYF. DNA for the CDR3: TGTGCCAGCAGAGATAGCGGGATCACAGATACGCAGTATTTT.

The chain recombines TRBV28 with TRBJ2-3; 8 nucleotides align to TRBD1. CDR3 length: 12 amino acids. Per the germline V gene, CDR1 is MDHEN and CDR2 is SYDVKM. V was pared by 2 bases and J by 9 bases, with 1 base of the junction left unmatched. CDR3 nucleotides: TGTGCCAGCAGTTTAGGACAGGGAACGCAGTATTTT. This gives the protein CASSLGQGTQYF.

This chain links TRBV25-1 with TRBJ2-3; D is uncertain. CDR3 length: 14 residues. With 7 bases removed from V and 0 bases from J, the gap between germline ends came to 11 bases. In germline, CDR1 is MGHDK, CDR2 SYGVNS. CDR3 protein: CASNRPGSTDTQYF. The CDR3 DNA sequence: TGTGCCAGCAATAGGCCAGGTAGCACAGATACGCAGTATTTT.

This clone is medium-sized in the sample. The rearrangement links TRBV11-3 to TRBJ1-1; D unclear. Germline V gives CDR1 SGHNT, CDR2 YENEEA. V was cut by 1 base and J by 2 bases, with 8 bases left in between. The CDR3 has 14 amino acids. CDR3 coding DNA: TGTGCCAGCAGCTTAGGGCAGCGAAACACTGAAGCTTTCTTT. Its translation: CASSLGQRNTEAFF.

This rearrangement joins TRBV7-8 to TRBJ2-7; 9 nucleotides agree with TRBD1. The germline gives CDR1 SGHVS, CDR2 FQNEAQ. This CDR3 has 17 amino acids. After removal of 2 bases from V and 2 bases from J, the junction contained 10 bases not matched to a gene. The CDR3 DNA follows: TGTGCCAGCAGCTTAAGGGCACAGGGGGCCAAGACCTACGAGCAGTACTTC. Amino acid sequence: CASSLRAQGAKTYEQYF.

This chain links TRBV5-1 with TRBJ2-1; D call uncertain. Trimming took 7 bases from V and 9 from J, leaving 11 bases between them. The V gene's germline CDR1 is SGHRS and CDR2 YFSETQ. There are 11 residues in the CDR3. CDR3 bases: TGCGCCAGCTCACTCCAATTTGAGCAGTTCTTC. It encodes CASSLQFEQFF.

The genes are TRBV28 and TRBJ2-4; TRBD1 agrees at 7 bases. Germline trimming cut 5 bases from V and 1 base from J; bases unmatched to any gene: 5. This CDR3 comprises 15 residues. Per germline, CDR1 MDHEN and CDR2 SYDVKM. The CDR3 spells CASSAIQGAKNIQYF. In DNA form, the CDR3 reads TGTGCCAGCAGTGCCATACAGGGGGCCAAAAACATTCAGTACTTC.

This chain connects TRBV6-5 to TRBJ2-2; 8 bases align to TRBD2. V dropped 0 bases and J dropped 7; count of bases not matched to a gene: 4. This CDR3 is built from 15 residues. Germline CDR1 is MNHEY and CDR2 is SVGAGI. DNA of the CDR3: TGTGCCAGCAGTTACTCCCAGCGGGGGTACGGGGAGCTGTTTTTT. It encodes CASSYSQRGYGELFF.

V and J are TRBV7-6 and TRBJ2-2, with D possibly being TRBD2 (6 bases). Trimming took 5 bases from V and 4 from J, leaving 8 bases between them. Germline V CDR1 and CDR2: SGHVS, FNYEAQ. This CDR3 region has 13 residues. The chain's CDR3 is CASSHGGTGELFF. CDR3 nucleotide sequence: TGTGCCAGCAGCCACGGGGGCACCGGGGAGCTGTTTTTT.

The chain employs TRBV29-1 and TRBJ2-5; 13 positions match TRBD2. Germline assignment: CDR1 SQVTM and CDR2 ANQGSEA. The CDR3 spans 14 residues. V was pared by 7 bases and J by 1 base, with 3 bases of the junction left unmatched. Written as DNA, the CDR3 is TGCAGCGCGAGACTAGCGGGGGGCCAAGAGACCCAGTACTTC. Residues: CSARLAGGQETQYF.

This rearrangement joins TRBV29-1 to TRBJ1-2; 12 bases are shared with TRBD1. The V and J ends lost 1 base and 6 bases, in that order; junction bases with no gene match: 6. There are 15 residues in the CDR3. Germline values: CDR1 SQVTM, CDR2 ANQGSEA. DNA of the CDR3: TGCAGCGTTGAAGTTAAGGGACAGGGGGCGAATGGCTACACCTTC. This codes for CSVEVKGQGANGYTF.

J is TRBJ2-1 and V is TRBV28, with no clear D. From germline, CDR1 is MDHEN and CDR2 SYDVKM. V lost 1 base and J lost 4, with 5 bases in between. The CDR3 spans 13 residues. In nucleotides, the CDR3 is TGTGCCAGCAGTTTATCTAGGTACAATGAGCAGTTCTTC. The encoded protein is CASSLSRYNEQFF.

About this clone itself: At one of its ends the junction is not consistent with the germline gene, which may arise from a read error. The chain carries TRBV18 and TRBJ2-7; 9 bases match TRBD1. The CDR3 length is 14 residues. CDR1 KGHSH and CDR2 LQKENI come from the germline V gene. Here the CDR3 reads CASSPQGARYEQYF. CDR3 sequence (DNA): TGTGCCAGCTCGCCACAGGGGGCCAGATACGAGCAGTACTTC. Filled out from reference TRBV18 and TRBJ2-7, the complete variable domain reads NAGVMQNPRHLVRRRGQEARLRCSPMKGHSHVYWYRQLPEEGLKFMVYLQKENIIDESGMPKERFSAEFPKEGPSILRIQQVVRGDSAAYFCASSPQGARYEQYFGPGTRLTVT.

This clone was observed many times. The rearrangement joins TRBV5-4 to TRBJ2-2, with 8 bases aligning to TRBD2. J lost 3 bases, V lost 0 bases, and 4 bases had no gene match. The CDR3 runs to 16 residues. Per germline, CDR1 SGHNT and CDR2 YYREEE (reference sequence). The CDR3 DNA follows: TGTGCCAGCAGCTTGGCCACACTAGCGGACACCGGGGAGCTGTTTTTT. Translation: CASSLATLADTGELFF.

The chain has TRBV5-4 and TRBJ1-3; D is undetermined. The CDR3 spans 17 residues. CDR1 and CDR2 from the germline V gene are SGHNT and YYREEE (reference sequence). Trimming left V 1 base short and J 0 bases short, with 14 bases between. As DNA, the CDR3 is TGTGCCAGCAGCTTGCGACGAAAACGCGGCTCTGGAAACACCATATATTTT. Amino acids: CASSLRRKRGSGNTIYF.

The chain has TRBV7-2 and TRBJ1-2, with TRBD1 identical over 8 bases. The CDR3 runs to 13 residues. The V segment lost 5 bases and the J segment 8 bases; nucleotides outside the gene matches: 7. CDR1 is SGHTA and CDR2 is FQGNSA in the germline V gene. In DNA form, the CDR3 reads TGTGCCAGCAGCCTGGACAGGGTGAAGGGCTACACCTTC. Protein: CASSLDRVKGYTF.

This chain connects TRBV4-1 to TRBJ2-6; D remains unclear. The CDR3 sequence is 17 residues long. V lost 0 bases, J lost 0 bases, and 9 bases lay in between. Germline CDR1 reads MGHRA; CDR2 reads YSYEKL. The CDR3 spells CASSQEAVFSGANVLTF. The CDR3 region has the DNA TGCGCCAGCAGCCAAGAGGCGGTTTTCTCTGGGGCCAACGTCCTGACTTTC.

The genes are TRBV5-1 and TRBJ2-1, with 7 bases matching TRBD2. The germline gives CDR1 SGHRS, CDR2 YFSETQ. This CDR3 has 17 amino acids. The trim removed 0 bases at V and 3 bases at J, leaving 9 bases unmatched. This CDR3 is CASSLARVPGGYNEQFF. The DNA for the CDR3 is TGCGCCAGCAGCTTGGCCCGCGTCCCGGGGGGCTACAATGAGCAGTTCTTC.

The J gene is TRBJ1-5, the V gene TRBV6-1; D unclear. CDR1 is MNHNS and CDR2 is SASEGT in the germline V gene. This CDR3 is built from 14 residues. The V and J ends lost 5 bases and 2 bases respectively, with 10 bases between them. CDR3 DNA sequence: TGTGCCAGCAGTCCCGACTTGGGCAATCAGCCCCAGCATTTT. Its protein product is CASSPDLGNQPQHF.

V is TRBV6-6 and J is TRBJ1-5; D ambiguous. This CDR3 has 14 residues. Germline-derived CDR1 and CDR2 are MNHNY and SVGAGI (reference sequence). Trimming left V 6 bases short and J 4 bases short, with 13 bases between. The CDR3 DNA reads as TGTGCCAGCAGCCCTCCCCCCGGGAATCAGCCCCAGCATTTT. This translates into CASSPPPGNQPQHF.

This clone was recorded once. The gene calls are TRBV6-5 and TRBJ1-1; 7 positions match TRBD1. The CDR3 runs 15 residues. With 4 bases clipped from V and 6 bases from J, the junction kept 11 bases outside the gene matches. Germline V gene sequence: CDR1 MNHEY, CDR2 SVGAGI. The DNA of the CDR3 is TGTGCCAGCAGTTTGGACAGGCGAGGGGTCGCTGAAGCTTTCTTT. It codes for CASSLDRRGVAEAFF.

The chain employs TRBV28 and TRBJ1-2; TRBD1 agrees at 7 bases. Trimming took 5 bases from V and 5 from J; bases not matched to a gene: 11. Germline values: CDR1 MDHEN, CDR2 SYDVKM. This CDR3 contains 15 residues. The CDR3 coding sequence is TGTGCCAGCAGTGCCGGGGTAGGGGGCTATTATGGCTACACCTTC. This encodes CASSAGVGGYYGYTF.

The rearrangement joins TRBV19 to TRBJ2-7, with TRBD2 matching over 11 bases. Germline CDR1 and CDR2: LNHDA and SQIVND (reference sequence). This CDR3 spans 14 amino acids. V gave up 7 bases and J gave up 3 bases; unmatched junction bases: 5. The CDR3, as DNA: TGTGCCAGTAAGGGACTAGCGGATAACTACGAGCAGTACTTC. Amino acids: CASKGLADNYEQYF.

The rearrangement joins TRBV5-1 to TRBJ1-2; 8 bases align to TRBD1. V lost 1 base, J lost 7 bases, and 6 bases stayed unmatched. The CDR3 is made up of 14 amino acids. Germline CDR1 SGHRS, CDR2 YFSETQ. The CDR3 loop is CASSLSDRGSGYTF. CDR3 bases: TGCGCCAGCAGCTTGAGTGACAGGGGCTCTGGCTACACCTTC.